This TCR beta chain is from a study of blood T cell repertoires in COVID-19. The overall study: From the United States, Italy and Spain came samples of acute and convalescent COVID-19. PBMCs, B-cell-depleted T cells, or T cells provided the cDNA or gDNA that made up the material.

The CDR3 consists of 14 residues. The germline V gene has CDR1 SGHTA and CDR2 FQGNSA. V lost 2 bases, J lost 3 bases, and 10 bases lay in between. Only in-frame clones appear in the TCRdb table, and some are missing; sequencing was by immunoSEQ multiplex PCR. The data hold about 140,000 clones, with roughly 85% observed a single time. This clonotype was obtained from a human donor with acute or convalescent COVID-19. The donor label of this sample is uncertain. Sequencing used peripheral blood. The chain links TRBV7-2 to TRBJ1-1; tentative D call: TRBD1 (5 bases). Here the CDR3 DNA reads TGTGCCAGCAGCTTAACTGGGGGGGACACTGAAGCTTTCTTT. This translates into CASSLTGGDTEAFF.